Here is one TCR beta chain with its context. No cognate antigen has been identified for it. No quality values exist for individual bases; no much larger clone is one base distant. Whole blood was collected in K2EDTA tubes by collaborating institutions according to the institutions' own protocols. For TCRbeta analysis, collaborator samples were shipped as frozen whole blood, as isolated PBMCs, or as DNA extracted from either sample type. The record originates from a study of blood T cell repertoires in COVID-19 (dated by TCRdb to the early 2020s). Some background on the complete study: Samples from collaborators originated in the United States, Italy and Spain and spanned both the acute and convalescent phases of COVID-19. Sample metadata almost always included a de-identified subject ID, COVID-19 status, age in years and sex. The repertoires were released in a freely available public database intended as a resource for research on the immune response to SARS-CoV-2. Where HLA class I and class II types were available, the types were taken from metadata supplied by the sample provider, not from assay-based typing. The samples were drawn from two sources: the first 160 participants of the ongoing ImmuneRACE study, and 1,200 or so subjects contributed by 6 global collaborators. Subjects who had been exposed to COVID-19, were actively infected with it, or had recovered from it provided the deeply sampled blood TCRbeta repertoires that made up the dataset. The material from the prospective study consisted of cDNA or gDNA derived from T cells, B-cell-depleted T cells, or PBMCs. Points the paper makes about the study in general: The amount of clinical and demographic metadata varied by source and participant and was provided uncurated.

The immunoSEQ Assay, a bias-controlled multiplex PCR, was used to amplify TCRbeta CDR3 regions from genomic DNA. The paper's data handling went like this. Nucleated cell counts per sample were estimated from amplification of reference gene primers within the assay. To quantify the absolute abundance of each unique TCRbeta CDR3 rearrangement, sequence reads were collapsed and filtered. Productive Simpson clonality was computed per sample as the square root of Simpson's diversity index over productive rearrangements. TCRdb obtained this table from immuneACCESS and retained in-frame rearrangements with V and J assigned. These tables miss some clones; where compared with another copy, unresolved V genes account for less than half of the shortfall, and the remainder is unexplained. V and J calls and clone size are given by that table; D and trimming were obtained from the DNA. Within this sample are about 200,000 clones, with 85% to 90% of them counted one time only. The ten largest clones represent approximately 6% of the sample.

The germline V gene provides CDR1 SGHVS and CDR2 FQNEAQ. The germline V and J ends show losses of 3 bases and 7 bases respectively, and no gene match explains 11 bases of the junction. CDR3 length: 16 amino acids, cysteine to phenylalanine. The sequence is cut down to CDR3 DNA, 48 bases in frame from base 1. In this chain, TRBV7-8 is recombined with TRBJ2-1, with 8 junctional bases fitting TRBD2. The sequenced sample was peripheral blood. This clonotype was obtained from a man older than 75 with acute or convalescent COVID-19. The CDR3 has the sequence CASSFFGRAIGNEQFF. The bases read TGTGCCAGCAGCTTCTTCGGGAGGGCTATTGGGAATGAGCAGTTCTTC.